This T cell receptor (beta chain) emerged from a study of early T cells in non-severe SARS-CoV-2 infection (dated by TCRdb to the early 2020s). Study-wide context: Bulk RNA from unsorted whole blood was used for TCR sequencing, so alpha and beta chains could not be paired.

The library was built by means of 5' RACE. Sequenced on a NextSeq 500. In the TCR library protocol, unique molecular identifiers were attached to individual cDNA molecules to correct for PCR bias and sequencing error. Both TCR alpha and beta chains were sequenced, and tight co-correlation was observed between alpha and beta sequence abundances in each sample. Regarding the original processing steps: Decombinator V4 was used to annotate TCR sequences for V gene, J gene and CDR3. TCRs were defined as expanded if a significant change between any two time points was detected under a Poisson model with p below 0.0001. TCR abundances were normalised to the total number of TCRs sequenced per sample and expressed as counts per million. MAIT TCRs were defined by TRAV1-2 paired with TRAJ12, TRAJ20 or TRAJ33, and iNKT TCRs by TRAV10 paired with TRAJ18. VDJdb, accessed on 1 November 2021, was searched for TCRs annotated for CMV, EBV and SARS-CoV-2, and TCRs annotated for more than one antigen were excluded. The raw public reads went through TCRdb reprocessing: fastp at Q25, MiXCR clone calling, in-frame beta chains kept. Duplicate CDR3 protein sequences are folded into a single record with the most common DNA and genes. The V and J calls shown here were made by TCRdb, not taken from the authors' results. Counted in this sample were 20,000 to 25,000 distinct CDR3 sequences; less than 4.5% of them appeared once. The ten largest clonotypes hold over 1.3% of the sample.

Set within a cohort of healthcare workers in London, UK, this nested case-control study involved weekly PCR testing of nasopharyngeal swabs along with blood sampling. Healthcare workers were enrolled in the week of the UK lockdown, from 23 to 31 March 2020, and were followed every week for up to roughly 15 weeks. Compared with germline, V lacks 2 bases and J lacks 9 bases; bases without a gene match: 7. The CDR3 goes from the cysteine to the phenylalanine over 15 residues. Only the CDR3 region is kept as DNA, spanning 45 bases read in frame from base 1. CDR1 is given as ENHRY and CDR2 as SYGVKD, both from the germline V gene. This clonotype showed up many times. This receptor's antigen is unknown. The record has no base qualities; no much larger clone is one base away. Broader findings and caveats from the paper: VDJdb matching was skewed toward anti-spike CD8 responses, so virus-specific expansions were likely underestimated and private and CD4 specificities were missed.

Input material: whole blood. The chain joins TRBV10-3 to TRBJ2-1, with 10 bases matching TRBD2. The receptor was derived from an adult who was a healthcare worker with PCR-confirmed SARS-CoV-2 infection or an uninfected control (not recorded which). In nucleotides, the sequence is TGTGCCATCAGTGAGGAGCGGGGGGGCGTCGGTGAGCAGTTCTTC. Its product reads: CAISEERGGVGEQFF.